This TCR beta chain was captured in a study of T cell clonotyping in hematopoietic cell transplantation. Study observations and caveats: After transplant, recipient diversity fell while pathologically expanded clonotypes grew through day 180. Broader posttransplant TCR repertoire diversity was predicted by graft donor and pretransplant recipient Inverse Simpson Index values.

As for this clone: Its matching antigen is unknown.

The V gene lost 6 bases and the J gene lost 3 bases, with 18 bases spanning the gap. CDR1 and CDR2 (germline): LNHDA, SQIVND (reference sequence). The CDR3 runs to 15 residues. Samples: about 28 days before transplant, then days 30, 100 and 180 after. The protocol was immunoSEQ multiplex PCR, while the TCRdb copy is restricted to in-frame clones and leaves out a portion. The table includes under 15,000 clones, around 90% detected once. V usage is TRBV19 and J usage is TRBJ2-7; D may correspond to TRBD1 or TRBD2 (5 bases each). The source is a female patient aged 50-59 years who had an allogeneic stem cell transplant from an unrelated donor, so the T cells may come from the graft donor. Some clones in this sample may be carry-over from other donors' samples. This specimen was PBMCs, taken 100 days after allogeneic stem cell transplant. CDR3 bases: TGTGCCAGTAGCAGGTCGGGGCTAAACCACTACGAGCAGTACTTC. Amino acids: CASSRSGLNHYEQYF.